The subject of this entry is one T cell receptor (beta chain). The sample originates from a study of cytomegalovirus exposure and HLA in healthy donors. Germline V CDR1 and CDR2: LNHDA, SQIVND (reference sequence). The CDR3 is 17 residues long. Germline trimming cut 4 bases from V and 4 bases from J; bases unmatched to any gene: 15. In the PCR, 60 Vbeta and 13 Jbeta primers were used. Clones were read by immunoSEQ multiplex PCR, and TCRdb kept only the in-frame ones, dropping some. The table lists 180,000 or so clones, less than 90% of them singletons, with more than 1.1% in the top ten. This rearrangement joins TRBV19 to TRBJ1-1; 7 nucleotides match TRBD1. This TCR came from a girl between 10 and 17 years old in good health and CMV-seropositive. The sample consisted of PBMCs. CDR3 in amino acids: CASSTSFDRVGRTEAFF. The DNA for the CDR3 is TGTGCCAGTAGTACCAGCTTCGACAGGGTAGGCCGCACTGAAGCTTTCTTT. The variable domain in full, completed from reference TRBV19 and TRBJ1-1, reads DGGITQSPKYLFRKEGQNVTLSCEQNLNHDAMYWYRQDPGQGLRLIYYSQIVNDFQKGDIAEGYSVSREKKESFPLTVTSAQKNPTAFYLCASSTSFDRVGRTEAFFGQGTRLTVV.